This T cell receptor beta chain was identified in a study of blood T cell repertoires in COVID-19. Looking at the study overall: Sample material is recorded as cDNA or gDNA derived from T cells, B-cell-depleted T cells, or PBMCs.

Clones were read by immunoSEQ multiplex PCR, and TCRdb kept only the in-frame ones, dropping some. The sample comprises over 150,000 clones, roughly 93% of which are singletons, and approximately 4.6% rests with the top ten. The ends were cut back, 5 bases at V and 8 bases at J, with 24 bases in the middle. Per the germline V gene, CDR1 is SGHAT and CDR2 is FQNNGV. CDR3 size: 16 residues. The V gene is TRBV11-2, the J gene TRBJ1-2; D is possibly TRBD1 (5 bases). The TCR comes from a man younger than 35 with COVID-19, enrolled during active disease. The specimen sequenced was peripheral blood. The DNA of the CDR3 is TGTGCCAGCAGCCTACTTTATGGTGGGCAGGGTTACGGCTACACCTTC. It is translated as CASSLLYGGQGYGYTF.